These 17 T cell receptor beta chains came from one sample sequenced in a study of metastatic and nonmetastatic thyroid tumors. Thyroid surgery had not been preceded by any treatment in any patient. TCRdb called clones again from the PCR reads with MiXCR. This sample has about 34,000 clones, with 35% to 45% found just once. Sequencing used tumor tissue. These receptor sequences come from a female donor with papillary thyroid cancer or a benign thyroid nodule (not recorded which). Some clones in this sample may be carry-over from other donors' samples.

In its sample, this clone was seen a few times. At one end, the junction sequence differs from germline, possibly due to a read error. The CDR3 loop is CASSYPVGGPGELFF. In nucleotides, the CDR3 is TGTGCCAGTAGTTACCCCGTAGGCGGACCCGGGGAGCTGTTTTTT. The rearrangement uses TRBV6-5 and TRBJ2-2; no definite D call. The germline V gene encodes CDR1 MNHEY and CDR2 SVGAGI. This CDR3 region has 15 residues.

V usage is TRBV4-1 and J usage is TRBJ2-7, with D tentatively TRBD2 (6 bases). Trimming took off 0 bases at V and 4 bases at J, with 16 bases between the two ends. This CDR3 has 16 residues. Germline CDR1 is MGHRA and CDR2 is YSYEKL. DNA of the CDR3: TGCGCCAGCAGCCAAGATGGCGGGGCCTTAGGGTACGAGCAGTACTTC. Its translation is CASSQDGGALGYEQYF.

The rearrangement links TRBV12-3 or TRBV12-4 to TRBJ2-1; the D call may be TRBD1 or TRBD2 (5 bases each). CDR3 length equals 15 residues. Trimming stripped 3 bases from V and 7 bases from J, with 16 bases between. The CDR3 is CASSFSSAGSNEQFF. Here the CDR3 DNA reads TGTGCCAGCAGTTTTTCTTCGGCAGGGAGTAATGAGCAGTTCTTC.

This chain joins TRBV24-1 and TRBJ2-3, with D maybe TRBD1 (6 bases). The germline V gene encodes CDR1 KGHDR and CDR2 SFDVKD. The V end lost 9 bases, the J end lost 2 bases, and 11 bases lay between the germline ends. This CDR3 has 13 amino acids. The CDR3 sequence: CATGDTLTDTQYF. For the CDR3, the DNA is TGTGCCACCGGGGACACCCTCACAGATACGCAGTATTTT.

The CDR3 DNA reads as TGTGCCAGCAGGCCAAGCACAGATACGCAGTATTTT. The encoded protein is CASRPSTDTQYF. The rearrangement uses TRBV2 and TRBJ2-3; D ambiguous. V was pared by 6 bases and J by 0 bases, with 4 bases between. The CDR3 is 12 amino acids. The V gene's germline CDR1 is SNHLY and CDR2 FYNNEI.

The rearrangement joins TRBV20-1 to TRBJ2-7, with no clear D. The V gene's germline CDR1 is DFQATT and CDR2 SNEGSKA (reference sequence). The CDR3 extends over 12 amino acids. Trimming took 4 bases from V and 1 from J, leaving 8 bases between them. CDR3 in amino acids: CSATPGSYEQYF. The DNA of the CDR3 is TGCAGTGCTACACCGGGTTCCTACGAGCAGTACTTC.

This chain uses TRBV20-1 with TRBJ2-2, with D uncertain. The CDR3 covers 15 residues. CDR1 and CDR2 from the germline V gene are DFQATT and SNEGSKA (reference sequence). Deletions cut 2 bases from V and 1 base from J, with 11 bases between. CDR3 sequence: CSARKTPGNTGELFF. The CDR3 bases are TGCAGTGCTAGAAAGACCCCTGGGAACACCGGGGAGCTGTTTTTT.

The J gene is TRBJ2-2, the V gene TRBV5-1; 8 positions agree with TRBD1. V lost 0 bases to trimming and J lost 7 bases; unmatched junction nucleotides: 8. The germline V gene has CDR1 SGHRS and CDR2 YFSETQ. This CDR3 is built from 16 residues. As DNA, the CDR3 is TGCGCCAGCAGCTTGGCCCCCGGGACAGGAGGCGGGGAGCTGTTTTTT. Protein: CASSLAPGTGGGELFF.

This clone was seen more than once but under ten times. The chain combines TRBV5-6 with TRBJ2-2; a weak D match, TRBD1 (7 bases). The length of the CDR3 is 17 residues. Trimming shortened V by 3 bases and J by 5 bases, and 20 bases separated the two germline ends. Germline V CDR1 and CDR2: SGHDT, YYEEEE. CDR3 sequence reads: CASSWDSPRGRTGELFF. For the CDR3, the DNA is TGTGCCAGCAGCTGGGACAGCCCTCGAGGGAGGACCGGGGAGCTGTTTTTT.

This clone has just a few counts. The rearrangement uses TRBV6-2 or TRBV6-3 and TRBJ1-2; weak D call: TRBD1 (5 bases). CDR1 and CDR2 (germline): MNHEY, SVGEGT. Deletions cut 2 bases from V and 4 bases from J, with 11 bases between. The length of the CDR3 is 14 residues. The CDR3 bases are TGTGCCAGCAGTTACGCTGTCGGGGGCTATGGCTACACCTTC. The encoded protein is CASSYAVGGYGYTF.

This clone was seen just once. The chain carries TRBV13 and TRBJ1-6, with a weak D call TRBD1 (6 bases). V dropped 6 bases and J dropped 4 bases, with 10 bases sitting between them. Germline CDR1 PRHDT, CDR2 FYEKMQ (reference sequence). The CDR3 totals 14 residues. The DNA for the CDR3 is TGTGCCAGCAGGTGGACAGTTTATAATTCACCCCTCCACTTT. This translates into CASRWTVYNSPLHF.

The chain has TRBV6-5 and TRBJ2-1; D is unclear. Trimming shortened V by 2 bases and J by 9 bases, and 17 bases separated the two germline ends. CDR1 MNHEY and CDR2 SVGAGI come from the germline V gene. The CDR3 spans 15 residues. The CDR3 is CASSYSTLVRGEQFF. In DNA, the CDR3 is TGTGCCAGCAGTTACAGCACCCTTGTCCGAGGTGAGCAGTTCTTC.

The chain recombines TRBV4-3 with TRBJ1-6; tentative D call: TRBD1 (6 bases). The CDR3 sequence is 15 residues long. Between the trimmed V and J ends, which lost 0 bases and 8 bases, there was a span of 11 bases. Looked up from germline, CDR1 is LGHNA and CDR2 is YSLEER. CDR3 amino acids: CASSQDGQLYSPLHF. Here the CDR3 DNA reads TGCGCCAGCAGCCAAGATGGACAGTTATATTCACCCCTCCACTTT.

Here the CDR3 reads CSAGPPGTDYGYTF. DNA of the CDR3: TGCAGTGCTGGCCCTCCCGGGACGGACTATGGCTACACCTTC. The J gene is TRBJ1-2, the V gene TRBV20-1; tentatively, D is TRBD1 (5 bases). Germline CDR1 and CDR2: DFQATT and SNEGSKA (reference sequence). This CDR3 comprises 14 residues. Trimming pared 5 bases from V and 3 bases from J, leaving 16 bases between.

The V gene is TRBV12-5, the J gene TRBJ2-7; unclear D gene. V lost 2 bases and J 6 bases, leaving 14 bases between the germline ends. From germline, CDR1 is LGHNT and CDR2 FRNRAP. CDR3 length equals 14 residues. Here the CDR3 reads CASGLSTGYIEQYF. Here the CDR3 DNA reads TGTGCTAGTGGTTTGAGTACCGGGTATATCGAGCAGTACTTC.

This chain connects TRBV7-8 to TRBJ2-5; D may be TRBD1 (6 bases). V was trimmed by 2 bases and J by 2 bases, leaving 15 bases between them. CDR1 is SGHVS and CDR2 is FQNEAQ in the germline V gene. The CDR3 consists of 16 residues. The CDR3 is CASSLNRESPQETQYF. The CDR3 DNA reads as TGTGCCAGCAGCTTAAACAGGGAGAGTCCACAAGAGACCCAGTACTTC.

The chain joins TRBV2 to TRBJ2-7, with D perhaps assigned TRBD1 or TRBD2 (6 bases each). The germline gives CDR1 SNHLY, CDR2 FYNNEI. The V end lost 6 bases, the J end lost 6 bases, and 18 bases lay between the germline ends. The CDR3 sequence is 14 residues long. This CDR3 is CASRPGQTRSEQYF. CDR3 DNA sequence: TGTGCCAGCAGACCAGGACAGACTAGGAGCGAGCAGTACTTC. Full variable domain (outside the CDR3, taken from reference TRBV2 and TRBJ2-7): EPEVTQTPSHQVTQMGQEVILRCVPISNHLYFYWYRQILGQKVEFLVSFYNNEISEKSEIFDDQFSVERPDGSNFTLKIRSTKLEDSAMYFCASRPGQTRSEQYFGPGTRLTVT.